These 7 T cell receptor beta chains originate from one sample sequenced in a study of CD8 T cells in Susac syndrome. With random hexamers, reverse transcription was performed on roughly 0.45 to 1 ug of RNA. In TCRdb, the immunoSEQ multiplex PCR reads were re-called with MiXCR into one record per CDR3 protein. The table has tens of thousands of distinct CDR3 sequences, 91% seen once. What was sequenced was CD8+ T cells from PBMCs. The receptors were sampled from a human donor with multiple sclerosis.

This chain uses TRBV23-1 with TRBJ1-5; D not resolved. Being an ORF, TRBV23-1 has a function that is uncertain. The CDR3 contains 16 residues. Trimming pared 4 bases from V and 1 base from J, leaving 14 bases between. CDR3 residues: CASSREGRRSNQPQHF. The CDR3 coding sequence is TGCGCCAGCAGTCGAGAGGGCAGAAGAAGCAATCAGCCCCAGCATTTT.

V gene TRBV20-1 combines with J gene TRBJ2-7; tentatively, D is TRBD1 or TRBD2 (5 bases each). CDR3 length equals 13 residues. Germline-derived CDR1 and CDR2 are DFQATT and SNEGSKA (reference sequence). Trimming took off 0 bases at V and 11 bases at J, with 17 bases between the two ends. In nucleotides, the CDR3 is TGCAGTGCTAGAGATAGGGACCCCTTTCAAGAGTACTTC. Translated, it gives CSARDRDPFQEYF.

This chain joins TRBV9 and TRBJ1-2, with unresolved D. The germline V and J ends were trimmed by 4 bases and 4 bases, with 11 bases remaining between them. CDR3 length: 13 amino acids. The germline V gene encodes CDR1 SGDLS and CDR2 YYNGEE. The chain's CDR3 is CASSSGLIYGYTF. The CDR3 DNA reads as TGTGCCAGCAGCTCCGGACTTATCTATGGCTACACCTTC.

The chain carries TRBV19 and TRBJ2-7; no clear D gene. The CDR3 runs 16 residues. The germline V and J ends were trimmed by 4 bases and 3 bases, with 19 bases remaining between them. Germline CDR1 LNHDA, CDR2 SQIVND (reference sequence). This CDR3 is CASSKGENVGFYEQYF. DNA for the CDR3: TGTGCCAGTAGTAAGGGTGAGAATGTGGGCTTCTACGAGCAGTACTTC.

The J gene is TRBJ2-3, the V gene TRBV5-1, with TRBD2 identical over 10 bases. V shed 0 bases, J shed 0 bases, and the junction held 7 bases outside the gene matches. CDR3 length equals 18 residues. Germline assignment: CDR1 SGHRS and CDR2 YFSETQ. The chain's CDR3 is CASSLAGTSVPSTDTQYF. The DNA for the CDR3 is TGCGCCAGCAGCTTGGCCGGGACTAGCGTCCCTAGCACAGATACGCAGTATTTT.

In this sample, this clonotype turned up a few times. The V gene is TRBV4-3, the J gene TRBJ2-7, with TRBD2 identical over 8 bases. Germline CDR1 reads LGHNA; CDR2 reads YSLEER. V lost 0 bases, J lost 3 bases, and 7 bases stayed unmatched. The CDR3 totals 16 residues. CDR3 coding DNA: TGCGCCAGCAGCCAAGAGAAGCGGGAGACGGTCTACGAGCAGTACTTC. This codes for CASSQEKRETVYEQYF.

The chain combines TRBV12-3 or TRBV12-4 with TRBJ2-1, with TRBD2 matching 7 bases. The V segment lost 5 bases and the J segment 6 bases; nucleotides outside the gene matches: 16. The CDR3 consists of 17 residues. The CDR3 DNA reads TGTGCCAGCAGTCCTGGGGGGGGGTTTCTAGGCGTCAATGAGCAGTTCTTC. Its protein product is CASSPGGGFLGVNEQFF.